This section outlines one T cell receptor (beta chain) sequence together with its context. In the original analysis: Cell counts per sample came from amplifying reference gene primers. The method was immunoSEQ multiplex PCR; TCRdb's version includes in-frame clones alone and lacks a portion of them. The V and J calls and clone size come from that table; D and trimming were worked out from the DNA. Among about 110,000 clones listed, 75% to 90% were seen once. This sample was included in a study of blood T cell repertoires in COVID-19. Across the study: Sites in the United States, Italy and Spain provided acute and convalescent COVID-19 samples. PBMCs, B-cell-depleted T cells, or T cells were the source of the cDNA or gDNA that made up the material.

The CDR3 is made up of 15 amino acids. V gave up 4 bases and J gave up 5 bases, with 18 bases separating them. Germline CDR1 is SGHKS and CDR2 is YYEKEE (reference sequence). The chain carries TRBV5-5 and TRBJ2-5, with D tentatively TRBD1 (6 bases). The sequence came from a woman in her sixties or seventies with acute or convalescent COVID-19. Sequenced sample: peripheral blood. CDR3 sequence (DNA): TGTGCCAGCAGCCTCCTACAGGGCGGGTCGGAGACCCAGTACTTC. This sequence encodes CASSLLQGGSETQYF.